A selection of T cell receptor beta chains follows, all from one sample in a study of CXCR3-negative and CXCR3-positive naive CD8 T cells. TCRdb re-called the 5' RACE reads, yielding one record per CDR3 amino acid sequence without DNA. In all, the sample yields 95,000 to 100,000 distinct CDR3 sequences. Material: naive CXCR3+ CD8+ T cells from blood. The receptors derive from a human donor in good health. Some clones in this sample may be carry-over from other donors' samples. Each CDR3 is given with its conserved first and last residue.

TRBJ1-1,TRBV7-8,CASSLEATRYPEAFF
TRBJ2-1,TRBV6-2/TRBV6-3,CASSYLQESNEQFF
TRBJ1-3,TRBV20-1,CSARTQATSGNTIYF
TRBJ2-6,TRBV7-3,CASSGGSGANVLTF
TRBJ1-5,TRBV5-6,CASSPQGDSNQPQHF
TRBJ2-7,TRBV29-1,CSVEDGEGLAYEQYF
TRBJ2-2,TRBV28,CASSFAGGNTGELFF
TRBJ2-1,TRBV3-1,CASSQDIETGHNEQFF
TRBJ2-5,TRBV10-3,CAISEDSGGPLRETQYF
TRBJ1-5,TRBV7-6,CASIMDINHQPQHF